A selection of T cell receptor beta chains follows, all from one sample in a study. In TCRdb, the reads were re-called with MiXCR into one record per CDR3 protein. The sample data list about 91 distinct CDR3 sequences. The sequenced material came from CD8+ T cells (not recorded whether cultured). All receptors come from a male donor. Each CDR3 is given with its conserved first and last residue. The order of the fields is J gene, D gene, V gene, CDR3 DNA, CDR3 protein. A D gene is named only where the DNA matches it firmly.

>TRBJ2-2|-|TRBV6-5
TGTGACGGCAGCCGACTTTACGGGAACACCGGGGAGCTGTTTTTT
CDGSRLYGNTGELFF